Listed here is a single T cell receptor (beta chain). Its recognized antigen is unknown. Base qualities are missing; no much larger clone stands one base away. The data were taken from a study of T cell clonotyping in hematopoietic cell transplantation (dated by TCRdb to the early 2020s). Background on the whole study: A total of approximately 130 blood samples were gathered in the study from a few dozen consecutive transplant recipients along with their related donors. Recruitment of patients ran from September 2015 to early 2017, and follow-up continued until late 2020 or until death.

The immunoSEQ assay, a bias-controlled multiplex PCR with V- and J-specific primers, was used to amplify TCR beta CDR3 regions from genomic DNA. In a second PCR step, a proprietary barcode and Illumina adapter sequences were attached to the CDR3 amplicons. An Illumina MiSeq instrument was used to sequence the CDR3 libraries. The published analysis was carried out like this. Export and quality control were performed with immunoSEQ Analyzer 3.0, and downstream analyses were performed with R Bioconductor and Immunarch. Only productive rearrangements in the normalized downsampled data set went into calculating the repertoire metrics. In the normalized cohort, clonotypes with more than 5 templates were defined as pathologically expanded. Repertoire diversity was measured with the Inverse Simpson Index. CMV-specificity analyses were carried out on the non-normalized data set to capture all clonotypes. Here the immuneACCESS table is served through TCRdb, limited to in-frame sequences with V and J called. Missing clones are a known gap in these copies; in checked studies unresolved V genes cover under half, and the rest lacks a known reason. The DNA gave D and trimming, while V, J and clone size come from that table. The sample table records around 9,700 clones; under 90% of these occur just once. Together, the top ten hold under 50% of the sample.

Between the V and J ends, shortened by 2 bases and 7 bases respectively, the junction contains 11 bases. The germline V gene (reference sequence) provides CDR1 MNHEY and CDR2 SMNVEV. The CDR3 contains 13 residues, cysteine and phenylalanine counted. Kept here is only the CDR3 DNA, which spans 39 bases and is read in frame from base 1. The intended sense of this specimen's time point label: 180 days after allo-HCT. Blood samples were obtained from recipients approximately 28 days before transplant and at days 30, 100 and 180 after transplant. Using Nuclei Lysis Solution, genomic DNA was extracted from unfractionated peripheral blood mononuclear cells that were either fresh or cryopreserved. What the work shows at the level of the full study, not this receptor alone: Just a small fraction of recipient repertoires overlapped with donor repertoires, and more than 95% appeared de novo at the given depth. Inverse Simpson Index values from donors and from recipients before transplant predicted broader TCR repertoire diversity after transplant. The sample size was limited, and because cells were not sorted, the contributions of CD4 and CD8 repertoires could not be separated. Recipient TCR diversity fell after transplant, with pathologically expanded clonotypes rising progressively from day 30 to day 180.

The chain uses TRBV27 and TRBJ1-2, with TRBD1 perhaps the D gene, on 6 matching bases. The starting material was PBMCs, obtained 180 days after allogeneic stem cell transplant. This clonotype was obtained from a male patient in his sixties who had an allogeneic stem cell transplant from an unrelated donor, so the T cells may come from the graft donor. Some clones in this sample may be carry-over from other donors' samples. The nucleotides are TGTGCCAGCAGTTTAGGAGGGGGTGGTGGCTACACCTTC. Its product reads: CASSLGGGGGYTF.